The rows below give T cell receptor beta chains drawn from one sample of a study of metastatic and nonmetastatic thyroid tumors. With MiXCR, TCRdb reprocessed the PCR reads. The data hold approximately 35,000 clones, with roughly 15% observed a single time. The sample taken for sequencing was blood. Receptors originate from a male donor with papillary thyroid cancer or a benign thyroid nodule (not recorded which). Some clones in this sample may be carry-over from other donors' samples. Each CDR3 is given with its conserved first and last residue. Fields, in order: clone size, V gene, J gene, D gene, CDR3 DNA, CDR3 protein. The D gene is left open where the match is weak. Rows give clone size only sometimes, using once, few, many, or a class for an expanded clone.

>medium-sized|TRBV6-1|TRBJ2-7|TRBD1
TGTGCCAGCAAGCCGGGACAGGCTTACGAGCAGTACTTC
CASKPGQAYEQYF
>many|TRBV6-2/TRBV6-3|TRBJ2-5|NA
TGTGCCAGCAGAGCCCCACGGAGAGAGACCCAGTACTTC
CASRAPRRETQYF
>NA|TRBV6-2/TRBV6-3|TRBJ1-5|NA
TGTGCCAGCAGCGACCCCAATCAGCCACAGCATTTT
CASSDPNQPQHF
>many|TRBV11-2|TRBJ2-3|NA
TGTGCCAGCAGCCCTCGAAGGGTCAGCACAGATACGCAGTATTTT
CASSPRRVSTDTQYF
>NA|TRBV6-5|TRBJ1-2|NA
TGTGCCAGCATTTACTCCAACAGGGTGTCGATGGGCTACACCTTC
CASIYSNRVSMGYTF
>few|TRBV19|TRBJ1-4|NA
TGTGCCAGTAGTCCCAGGATCAGTGAAAAACTGTTTTTT
CASSPRISEKLFF
>many|TRBV7-2|TRBJ1-2|NA
TGTGCCAGCAGCTTGAGGGGTTTGGATGGCTACACCTTC
CASSLRGLDGYTF
>many|TRBV4-2|TRBJ2-3|TRBD2
TGTGCCAGCAGCCAGACCCTAGCGGGAGGGCTATCAGGTACAGATACGCAGTATTTT
CASSQTLAGGLSGTDTQYF
>many|TRBV19|TRBJ1-4|NA
TGTGCCAGTACTGACCCCTGGGGAACTAATGAAAAACTGTTTTTT
CASTDPWGTNEKLFF
>many|TRBV5-4|TRBJ2-3|NA
TGTGCCAGCAGCCTTGGGGGCGCGAGCACAGATACGCAGTATTTT
CASSLGGASTDTQYF
>many|TRBV28|TRBJ2-4|NA
TGTGCCAGCAGCCCGCGCGGGGTGGCCAAAAACATTCAGTACTTC
CASSPRGVAKNIQYF
>NA|TRBV30|TRBJ2-7|NA
TGTGCCTGGAGTGTACTCAGACACTACGAGCAGTACTTC
CAWSVLRHYEQYF
>many|TRBV12-3/TRBV12-4|TRBJ1-2|TRBD1
TGTGCCAGCAGTTTAGGGGGACAGGGATCCTATGGCTACACCTTC
CASSLGGQGSYGYTF